The T cell receptor beta chain under discussion was sequenced for a study of T-cell reconstitution after alpha-beta-depleted transplantation in children (TCRdb year 2016). About the full investigation: Using TCR repertoire profiling, the study quantitatively followed how T-cell immune reconstitution unfolded in children after TCRalphabeta/CD19-depleted allogeneic hematopoietic cell transplantation.

Receptor amplification or capture employed PCR. Sequenced on an Illumina HiSeq 2500. TCR libraries were prepared with molecular barcoding, using unique molecular identifiers to normalize TCRbeta repertoire quantification. TCRdb took the public reads, trimmed them with fastp at Q25, ran MiXCR for clone calling and kept in-frame beta chains. Rows are combined by CDR3 protein, so each entry shows the most common genes and DNA. For this sample there are around 400,000 distinct CDR3 sequences; roughly a tenth appear just once. Of the sample, 5% to 6.5% is held by the ten largest clones. This clonotype showed up just a few times. Its antigen specificity is not known. Base qualities were left out, and no much larger clone turns up one base away. The CDR3, from cysteine to phenylalanine, totals 15 residues. Only the CDR3 DNA stays, 45 bases, in frame from base 1. CDR1 and CDR2 are read off the germline V gene as SGDLS and YYNGEE. Compared with germline, V lacks 0 bases and J lacks 1 base; bases without a gene match: 3.

This TCR was sampled from a human donor who donated a stem cell graft to a child with acute myeloid leukemia. The chain is assembled from TRBV9 and TRBJ1-1; the junction holds 7 bases that match TRBD1. Source: PBMCs from the stem cell graft donor, taken from the stem cell graft. The CDR3 region: CASSVEGAPNTEAFF. Here is the DNA: TGTGCCAGCAGCGTAGAGGGGGCCCCGAACACTGAAGCTTTCTTT.